This paragraph covers one T cell receptor (beta chain) sequence. Antigen: not known. Healthy individuals of Caucasian origin from Russia, aged roughly 6 to 95, served as donors. The sample originates from a study of blood T cells in healthy people across ages. As for the study in general: Per every two T cells, about one barcoded beta molecule was captured by template switching. General study findings and limits: Comparison with aged donors showed that long-lived donors had more naive CD4+ cells and higher diversity. Estimated diversity, derived from one million T cells, was regarded as an underestimate.

The authors ran a second PCR of 7 to 11 cycles using a sample-barcoded 5' primer and a J-beta primer mix. TCRdb re-called the 5' RACE reads through MiXCR, storing one row per CDR3 protein. Among 1.5 million to 1.9 million distinct CDR3 sequences listed, approximately 39% were seen once. Material for sequencing was blood. This sequence originates from a woman in her late teens or twenties in good health.

CDR3 loop: CASSPPGGDNEQFF. For the CDR3, the DNA is TGTGCCAGCAGCCCCCCCGGGGGGGACAATGAGCAGTTCTTC. The chain is built from TRBV7-9 and TRBJ2-1, with 8 bases identical to TRBD2. In germline, CDR1 is SEHNR, CDR2 FQNEAQ (reference sequence). V shed 5 bases and J 5 bases; nucleotides not matched to a gene: 5. The CDR3 covers 14 residues.